This T cell receptor beta chain appears in the sequencing data of a study of T cell responses to AZD1222 COVID-19 vaccine. General study findings and limits: No day 14 peak samples; only post-peak repertoires were characterized. Donors were largely white British and mainly female; clonal diversity was possibly underestimated.

The germline V and J ends were trimmed by 5 bases and 4 bases, with 11 bases remaining between them. The CDR3 consists of 13 residues. Per germline, CDR1 MNHEY and CDR2 SVGAGI. Remarks on this clone: Its antigen is still unknown.

The method was immunoSEQ multiplex PCR; TCRdb's version includes in-frame clones alone and lacks a portion of them. The sample lists about 120,000 clones, about 91% occurring once. This rearrangement joins TRBV6-5 to TRBJ1-2; D uncertain. The clonotype comes from an adult in good health. Material: peripheral blood, obtained on day 0 of AZD1222 vaccination. The CDR3 is CASSPTTPYGYTF. In nucleotides, the CDR3 is TGTGCCAGCAGTCCAACTACACCCTATGGCTACACCTTC.